The 6 T cell receptor beta chains reported below all come from one sample, sequenced in a study of blood T cell repertoires in COVID-19. Profiled with immunoSEQ multiplex PCR; TCRdb holds only in-frame clones, not every one. The sample contains about 290,000 clones, 89% of which appear only once. The material sequenced was PBMCs or T cells enriched from blood (not recorded which). Every receptor here comes from a woman aged 40-49 years who had recovered from COVID-19.

Notes on this clone: This specimen includes other DNA sequences encoding the same CDR3. The J gene is TRBJ1-3, the V gene TRBV2; D gene unclear. V lost 3 bases to trimming and J lost 4 bases, with 4 bases between them. The germline CDR1 and CDR2 sequences are SNHLY and FYNNEI. The length of the CDR3 is 12 residues. CDR3 sequence: CASSESGNTIYF. The CDR3 DNA is TGTGCCAGCAGTGAGTCAGGAAACACCATATATTTT. Complete variable domain (other parts from reference TRBV2 and TRBJ1-3): EPEVTQTPSHQVTQMGQEVILRCVPISNHLYFYWYRQILGQKVEFLVSFYNNEISEKSEIFDDQFSVERPDGSNFTLKIRSTKLEDSAMYFCASSESGNTIYFGEGSWLTVV.

The table lists this clone with a count of one. The genes are TRBV27 and TRBJ2-7; 8 bases line up with TRBD1. Looked up from germline, CDR1 is MNHEY and CDR2 is SMNVEV (reference sequence). The ends lost 3 bases at V and 5 bases at J; junction bases unmatched: 6. This CDR3 comprises 14 residues. The CDR3 coding sequence is TGTGCCAGCAGTTTGTACAGGGGGGAGGACGAGCAGTACTTC. It yields the protein CASSLYRGEDEQYF.

J is TRBJ1-1 and V is TRBV6-5; 9 nucleotides agree with TRBD1. With V trimmed by 6 bases and J by 4 bases, 3 bases remained unmatched. The CDR3 spans 13 residues. Germline V CDR1 and CDR2: MNHEY, SVGAGI. DNA of the CDR3: TGTGCCAGCAGCACAGGGGGCGTCACTGAAGCTTTCTTT. This codes for CASSTGGVTEAFF.

The chain has TRBV11-2 and TRBJ2-7, with D possibly being TRBD1 (7 bases). The V and J ends lost 0 bases and 0 bases respectively, with 12 bases between them. This CDR3 has 16 residues. The germline CDR1 and CDR2 sequences are SGHAT and FQNNGV. The CDR3 coding sequence is TGTGCCAGCAGCTTAGAGGCAGGGGGGTTCTCCTACGAGCAGTACTTC. Protein product: CASSLEAGGFSYEQYF.

This chain uses TRBV27 with TRBJ2-7, with 11 bases identical to TRBD2. Germline V gene lookup returns CDR1 MNHEY and CDR2 SMNVEV (reference sequence). CDR3 length equals 18 residues. V shed 2 bases and J 4 bases; nucleotides not matched to a gene: 13. CDR3 sequence (DNA): TGTGCCAGCAGTTTAGGGACTAGCGGTTCACCAACTCAATACGAGCAGTACTTC. Its translation: CASSLGTSGSPTQYEQYF.

This sequence joins TRBV7-3 and TRBJ2-3, with TRBD2 identical over 10 bases. Germline CDR1 SGHTA, CDR2 FQGTGA. This CDR3 contains 15 residues. V trimming: 5 bases; J trimming: 2 bases; junction bases outside the gene matches: 4. The CDR3 DNA follows: TGTGCCAGCAGCCCCGGGACTAGCGACACAGATACGCAGTATTTT. Amino acids: CASSPGTSDTDTQYF.